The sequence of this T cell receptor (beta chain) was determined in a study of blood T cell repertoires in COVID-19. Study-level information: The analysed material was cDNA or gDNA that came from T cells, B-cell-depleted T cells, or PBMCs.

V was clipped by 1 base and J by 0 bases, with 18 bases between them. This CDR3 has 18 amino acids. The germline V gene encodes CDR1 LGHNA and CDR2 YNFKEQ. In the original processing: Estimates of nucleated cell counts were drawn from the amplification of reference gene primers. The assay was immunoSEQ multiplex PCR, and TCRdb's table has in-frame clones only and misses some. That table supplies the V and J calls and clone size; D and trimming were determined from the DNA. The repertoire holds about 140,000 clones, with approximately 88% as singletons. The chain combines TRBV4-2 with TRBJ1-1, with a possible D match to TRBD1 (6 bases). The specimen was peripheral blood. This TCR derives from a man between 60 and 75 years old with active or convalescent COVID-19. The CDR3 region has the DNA TGTGCCAGCAGCCAAGGAACAGGGCTAGGGGAGATGAACACTGAAGCTTTCTTT. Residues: CASSQGTGLGEMNTEAFF.